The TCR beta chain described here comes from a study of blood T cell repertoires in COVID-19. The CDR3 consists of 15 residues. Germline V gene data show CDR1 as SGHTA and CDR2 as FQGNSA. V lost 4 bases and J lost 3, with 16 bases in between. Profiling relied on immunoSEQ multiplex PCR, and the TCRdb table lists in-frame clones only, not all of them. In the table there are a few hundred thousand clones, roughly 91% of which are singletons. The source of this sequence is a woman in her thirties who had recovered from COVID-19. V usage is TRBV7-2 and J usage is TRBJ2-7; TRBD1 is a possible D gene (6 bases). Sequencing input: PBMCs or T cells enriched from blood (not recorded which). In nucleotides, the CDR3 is TGTGCCAGCAGCTCCCGACAGGAATCCCTCTACGAGCAGTACTTC. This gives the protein CASSSRQESLYEQYF.